This T cell receptor (beta chain) was found in a study of T cell responses to AZD1222 COVID-19 vaccine. Comments on this clone: What it binds is not known.

Study-wide findings and caveats: Donors were mostly white British, more females; clonal diversity possibly underestimated.

Method: immunoSEQ multiplex PCR; TCRdb's copy keeps in-frame clones and lacks some. The data hold around 190,000 clones, with about 90% observed a single time. This receptor was taken from an adult who received the AZD1222 COVID-19 vaccine. This specimen consisted of peripheral blood, obtained 28 days after the second AZD1222 dose.

As DNA, the CDR3 is TGCGCCAGCAGCTACACACCTGACAGGGAGGAGACCCAGTACTTC. Encoded protein: CASSYTPDREETQYF. J is TRBJ2-5 and V is TRBV5-1; 7 positions agree with TRBD1. With V trimmed by 3 bases and J by 5 bases, 10 bases remained unmatched. CDR1 is SGHRS, CDR2 YFSETQ, per germline. There are 15 residues in the CDR3.